The next 22 T cell receptor beta chains were all read from a single sample in a study of cytomegalovirus exposure and HLA in healthy donors (dated by TCRdb to 2016 to 2017). Library creation used the immunoSEQ multiplex PCR assay. For the multiplex PCR, a mixture combining 60 forward primers for TCR Vbeta segments and 13 reverse primers for TCR Jbeta segments was used. In its TCRdb copy, this immuneACCESS table keeps in-frame sequences only and misses some clones. Where compared with another copy, unresolved V genes explain less than half of these, and the others have no known cause. Counted in this sample were 110,000 to 150,000 clones; about two thirds of them appeared once. Approximately 4.2% of the sample goes to the ten largest clones. Source material: PBMCs. The receptors here all came from a man aged 60-69 years in good health and CMV-seronegative.

This clone was seen a single time. The chain links TRBV19 to TRBJ1-5; D is unclear. V gave up 3 bases and J gave up 11 bases, with 11 bases separating them. The CDR3 extends over 12 amino acids. In germline, CDR1 is LNHDA, CDR2 SQIVND (reference sequence). The CDR3 sequence: CASSITGMTQHF. The CDR3 region has the DNA TGTGCCAGTAGTATTACTGGTATGACCCAGCATTTT.

This clone was counted a few times. The chain recombines TRBV7-2 with TRBJ2-3; a weak D match, TRBD2 (7 bases). Germline V gene sequence: CDR1 SGHTA, CDR2 FQGNSA. The germline V and J ends were trimmed by 5 bases and 4 bases, with 13 bases remaining between them. The CDR3 spans 14 residues. CDR3 DNA: TGTGCCAGCAGCCCCGGGGAGGGGGCAGATACGCAGTATTTT. This translates into CASSPGEGADTQYF.

The chain carries TRBV5-1 and TRBJ2-2; possibly TRBD2 for D (6 bases). The germline CDR1 and CDR2 sequences are SGHRS and YFSETQ. V lost 4 bases and J lost 3, with 10 bases in between. This CDR3 spans 14 amino acids. The DNA for the CDR3 is TGCGCCAGCAGCCGGGAGCACGACACCGGGGAGCTGTTTTTT. Protein sequence: CASSREHDTGELFF.

This clone showed up just once. This rearrangement joins TRBV28 to TRBJ2-1; no definite D call. Germline lookup yields CDR1 MDHEN and CDR2 SYDVKM. This CDR3 is 15 amino acids long. Between the trimmed V and J ends, which lost 5 bases and 3 bases, there was a span of 14 bases. The CDR3 loop reads CASSPGHVRYNEQFF. For the CDR3, the DNA is TGTGCCAGCAGTCCCGGTCACGTCCGCTACAATGAGCAGTTCTTC.

This chain uses TRBV29-1 with TRBJ2-7; TRBD1 agrees at 9 bases. Germline-derived CDR1 and CDR2 are SQVTM and ANQGSEA. The CDR3 is 14 amino acids. Germline trimming cut 2 bases from V and 3 bases from J; bases unmatched to any gene: 5. The CDR3 protein is CSVERGQGIYEQYF. CDR3 DNA sequence: TGCAGCGTTGAAAGGGGACAGGGAATCTACGAGCAGTACTTC.

The J gene is TRBJ2-7, the V gene TRBV4-1; 7 nucleotides match TRBD2. Trimming took 0 bases from V and 2 from J; bases not matched to a gene: 7. Germline V CDR1 and CDR2: MGHRA, YSYEKL. The CDR3 spans 16 residues. Here the CDR3 DNA reads TGCGCCAGCAGCCAAGATCCGGGACTACGAACCTACGAGCAGTACTTC. Amino acid sequence: CASSQDPGLRTYEQYF.

The chain employs TRBV4-1 and TRBJ1-4; 8 positions agree with TRBD1. The CDR3 has 14 residues. V trimming: 4 bases; J trimming: 8 bases; junction bases outside the gene matches: 6. CDR1 and CDR2 from the germline V gene are MGHRA and YSYEKL. The DNA of the CDR3 is TGCGCCAGCAGCCCTCCGGGACAGGCAGAAAAACTGTTTTTT. Amino acids: CASSPPGQAEKLFF.

The rearrangement links TRBV5-1 to TRBJ2-1, with 11 bases matching TRBD2. The CDR3 has 11 amino acids. V lost 6 bases, J lost 12 bases, and 2 bases stayed unmatched. CDR1 is SGHRS, CDR2 YFSETQ, per germline. CDR3 coding DNA: TGCGCCAGCACAGGGACTAGCGGGCAGTTCTTC. This gives the protein CASTGTSGQFF.

This clone was counted only a few times. The germline gene is not matched at one end of the junction; a read error may be the cause. The genes are TRBV30 and TRBJ1-3, with D perhaps matching TRBD1 (6 bases). Germline CDR1 reads GTSNPN; CDR2 reads SVGIG (reference sequence). This CDR3 is 11 amino acids long. CDR3 nucleotide sequence: TGTGCCTGGAGTGTAGGGGGGGTTTTGGATTTT. Translation: CAWSVGGVLDF.

This rearrangement joins TRBV7-3 to TRBJ2-2; TRBD1 matches 8 bases. The V gene end was trimmed by 4 bases and the J gene end by 3 bases; junction bases not matched to a gene: 7. The length of the CDR3 is 16 residues. Germline V gene sequence: CDR1 SGHTA, CDR2 FQGTGA. The CDR3 coding sequence is TGTGCCAGCAGCTACTACGACAGGGGAGACACCGGGGAGCTGTTTTTT. It encodes CASSYYDRGDTGELFF.

The gene calls are TRBV5-1 and TRBJ2-5; maybe TRBD2 (7 bases). The J call is uncertain, as TRBJ2-7 better fits the DNA end. Germline V gene sequence: CDR1 SGHRS, CDR2 YFSETQ. This CDR3 is built from 15 residues. The CDR3 nucleotides are TGCGCCAGCAGCTTGGCGGGGGGCAGCTCCTACGAGCAGTACTTC. Translation gives CASSLAGGSSYEQYF.

This clone came up a few times. The V gene is TRBV15, the J gene TRBJ2-6; 9 bases agree with TRBD2. The CDR3 consists of 18 residues. With V trimmed by 1 base and J by 3 bases, 7 bases remained unmatched. The germline CDR1 and CDR2 sequences are LNHNV and YYDKDF (reference sequence). CDR3 nucleotides: TGTGCCACCAGCAGAGGGGGTAGCGGGAGATTTGGGGCCAACGTCCTGACTTTC. Translation: CATSRGGSGRFGANVLTF.

This chain connects TRBV11-2 to TRBJ2-7; no firm D call. CDR3 length: 14 residues. CDR1 is SGHAT, CDR2 FQNNGV, per germline. Trimming removed 5 bases from V and 4 bases from J, with 15 bases in between. CDR3 bases: TGTGCCAGCAGCGCGGAGATTGAACAATACGAGCAGTACTTC. Translating it yields CASSAEIEQYEQYF.

The CDR3 DNA reads as TGTGCCAGCTCACCACCAGGAACAGTGCGAGAGACCCAGTACTTC. Translating gives CASSPPGTVRETQYF. The chain joins TRBV18 to TRBJ2-5; D remains ambiguous. Trimming shortened V by 0 bases and J by 4 bases, and 12 bases separated the two germline ends. The CDR3 sequence is 15 residues long. Germline V gene lookup returns CDR1 KGHSH and CDR2 LQKENI.

This clone was counted a few times. This rearrangement joins TRBV5-8 to TRBJ2-1; D perhaps matches TRBD2 (6 bases). This CDR3 has 15 amino acids. CDR1 and CDR2 (germline): SGHTS, YDEGEE. V lost 3 bases and J 8 bases, leaving 18 bases between the germline ends. CDR3 DNA: TGTGCCAGCAGCTCCGGTAGCGGCCGGGGCGATGAGCAGTTCTTC. As protein: CASSSGSGRGDEQFF.

V and J are TRBV5-1 and TRBJ1-4; D may be TRBD1 (5 bases). V lost 5 bases, J lost 0 bases, and 11 bases lay in between. Germline loops: CDR1 SGHRS, CDR2 YFSETQ. This CDR3 comprises 15 residues. In DNA, the CDR3 is TGCGCCAGCAGTTCCCAGGGAACAACTAATGAAAAACTGTTTTTT. Its protein product is CASSSQGTTNEKLFF.

The chain carries TRBV29-1 and TRBJ2-1; the D gene is possibly TRBD2 (7 bases). This CDR3 is 13 amino acids long. Germline V CDR1 and CDR2: SQVTM, ANQGSEA. V lost 3 bases to trimming and J lost 8 bases, with 14 bases between them. CDR3 coding DNA: TGCAGCGTTGAGCAGGGGAGGGAGGATGAGCAGTTCTTC. Translated, it gives CSVEQGREDEQFF.

This chain connects TRBV9 to TRBJ2-5, with TRBD2 matching 12 bases. The CDR3 contains 16 residues. Germline V lookup: CDR1 SGDLS, CDR2 YYNGEE. The V gene end was trimmed by 0 bases and the J gene end by 4 bases; junction bases not matched to a gene: 4. The CDR3 region has the DNA TGTGCCAGCAGCGTAGCCGGACTAGCGGGAAGAGAGACCCAGTACTTC. The encoded protein is CASSVAGLAGRETQYF. The full variable domain, its missing parts supplied by reference TRBV9 and TRBJ2-5, is DSGVTQTPKHLITATGQRVTLRCSPRSGDLSVYWYQQSLDQGLQFLIQYYNGEERAKGNILERFSAQQFPDLHSELNLSSLELGDSALYFCASSVAGLAGRETQYFGPGTRLLVL.

The rearrangement uses TRBV5-1 and TRBJ2-1; 7 positions agree with TRBD2. J lost 8 bases, V lost 2 bases, and 13 bases had no gene match. CDR1 is SGHRS, CDR2 YFSETQ, per germline. The CDR3 has 16 residues. DNA for the CDR3: TGCGCCAGCAGCTTCGCCTCCCAGGGAGGGGAAGATGAGCAGTTCTTC. Translation: CASSFASQGGEDEQFF.

There are a few counts of this clone. The chain combines TRBV29-1 with TRBJ1-1; 10 nucleotides match TRBD1. Trimming took 4 bases from V and 4 from J; bases not matched to a gene: 9. CDR3 size: 15 residues. Germline CDR1 SQVTM, CDR2 ANQGSEA. CDR3 in DNA: TGCAGCGTTGGAGAGACAGGGGGCGGGAGCACTGAAGCTTTCTTT. Its protein product is CSVGETGGGSTEAFF.

The V gene is TRBV2, the J gene TRBJ1-6, with D unclear. Trimming took 1 base from V and 9 from J, leaving 13 bases between them. This CDR3 is 15 amino acids long. In germline, CDR1 is SNHLY, CDR2 FYNNEI. CDR3 residues: CASSEEYMLSSPLHF. The CDR3 bases are TGTGCCAGCAGTGAAGAGTACATGTTATCTTCACCCCTCCACTTT.

The V and J genes are TRBV28 and TRBJ2-1, with 8 positions matching TRBD2. Looked up from germline, CDR1 is MDHEN and CDR2 is SYDVKM. The CDR3 sequence is 16 residues long. Losses at the gene ends were 4 bases for V and 12 bases for J; bases not matched to a gene: 17. The CDR3 spells CASSSVGGGLAGPQFF. The CDR3 DNA reads as TGTGCCAGCAGTTCAGTCGGGGGGGGTCTAGCGGGCCCGCAGTTCTTC.